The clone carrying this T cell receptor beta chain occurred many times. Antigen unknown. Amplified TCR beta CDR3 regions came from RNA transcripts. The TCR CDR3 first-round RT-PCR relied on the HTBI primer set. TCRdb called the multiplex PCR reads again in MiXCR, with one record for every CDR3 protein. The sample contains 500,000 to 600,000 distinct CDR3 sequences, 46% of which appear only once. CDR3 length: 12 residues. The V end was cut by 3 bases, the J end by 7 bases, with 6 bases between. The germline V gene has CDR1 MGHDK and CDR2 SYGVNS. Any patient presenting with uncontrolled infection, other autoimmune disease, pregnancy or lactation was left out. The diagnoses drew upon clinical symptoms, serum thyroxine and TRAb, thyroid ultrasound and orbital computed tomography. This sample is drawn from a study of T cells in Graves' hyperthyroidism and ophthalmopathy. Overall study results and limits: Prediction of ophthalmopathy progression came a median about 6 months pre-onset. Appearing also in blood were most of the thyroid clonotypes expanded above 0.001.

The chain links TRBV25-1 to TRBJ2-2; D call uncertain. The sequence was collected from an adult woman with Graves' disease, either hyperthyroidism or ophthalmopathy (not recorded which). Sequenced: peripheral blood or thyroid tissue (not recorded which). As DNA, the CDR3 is TGTGCCAGCAGTGACCATGGCGGGGAGCTGTTTTTT. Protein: CASSDHGGELFF. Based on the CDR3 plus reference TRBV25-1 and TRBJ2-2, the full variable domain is EADIYQTPRYLVIGTGKKITLECSQTMGHDKMYWYQQDPGMELHLIHYSYGVNSTEKGDLSSESTVSRIRTEHFPLTLESARPSHTSQYLCASSDHGGELFFGEGSRLTVL.